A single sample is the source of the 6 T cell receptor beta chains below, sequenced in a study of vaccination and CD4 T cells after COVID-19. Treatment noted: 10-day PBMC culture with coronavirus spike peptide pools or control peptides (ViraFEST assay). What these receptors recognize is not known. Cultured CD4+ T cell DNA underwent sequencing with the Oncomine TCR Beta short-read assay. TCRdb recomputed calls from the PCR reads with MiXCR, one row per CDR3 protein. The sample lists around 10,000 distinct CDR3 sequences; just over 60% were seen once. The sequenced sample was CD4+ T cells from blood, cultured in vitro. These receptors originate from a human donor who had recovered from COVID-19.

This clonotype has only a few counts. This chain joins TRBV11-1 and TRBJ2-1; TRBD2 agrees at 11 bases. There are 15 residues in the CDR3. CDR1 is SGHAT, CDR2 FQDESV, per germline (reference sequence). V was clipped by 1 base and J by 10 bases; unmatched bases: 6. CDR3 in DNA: TGTGCCAGCAGCTTAGAACTAGCGGGAGAAAAGGAGCAGTTCTTC. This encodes CASSLELAGEKEQFF.

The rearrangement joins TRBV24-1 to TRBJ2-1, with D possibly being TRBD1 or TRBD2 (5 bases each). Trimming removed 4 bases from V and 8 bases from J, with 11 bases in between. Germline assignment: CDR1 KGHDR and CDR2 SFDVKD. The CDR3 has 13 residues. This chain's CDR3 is CATSEPGDHEQFF. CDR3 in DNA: TGTGCCACCAGTGAACCCGGGGACCATGAGCAGTTCTTC.

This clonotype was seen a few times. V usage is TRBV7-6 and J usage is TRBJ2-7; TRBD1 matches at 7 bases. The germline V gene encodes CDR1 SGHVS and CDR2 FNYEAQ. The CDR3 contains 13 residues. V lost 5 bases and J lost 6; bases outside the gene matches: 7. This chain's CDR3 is CASSPRQGSEQYF. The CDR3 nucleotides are TGTGCCAGCAGCCCCCGACAGGGCTCCGAGCAGTACTTC.

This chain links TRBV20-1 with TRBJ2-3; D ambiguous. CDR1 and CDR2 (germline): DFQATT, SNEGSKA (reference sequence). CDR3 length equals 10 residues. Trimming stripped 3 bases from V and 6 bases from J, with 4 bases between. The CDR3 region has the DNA TGCAGTGCTAGGAGGGATACGCAGTATTTT. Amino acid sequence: CSARRDTQYF.

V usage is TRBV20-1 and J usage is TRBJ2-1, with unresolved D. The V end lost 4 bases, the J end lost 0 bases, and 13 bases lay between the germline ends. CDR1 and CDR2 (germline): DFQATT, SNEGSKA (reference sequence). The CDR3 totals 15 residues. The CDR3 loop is CSAIGRPSSYNEQFF. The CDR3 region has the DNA TGCAGTGCTATCGGCCGTCCCAGCTCCTACAATGAGCAGTTCTTC.

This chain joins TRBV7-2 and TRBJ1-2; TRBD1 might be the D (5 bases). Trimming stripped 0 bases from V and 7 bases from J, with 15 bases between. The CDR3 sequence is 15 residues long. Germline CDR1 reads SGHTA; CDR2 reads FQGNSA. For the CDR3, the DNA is TGTGCCAGCAGCTTAGCGAAGGCAGGGCTCTTTGGCTACACCTTC. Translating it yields CASSLAKAGLFGYTF.